The clone carrying this TCR beta chain is large (0.1 to 1%) by share. This sample includes further DNA sequences coding for the same CDR3. Generated by immunoSEQ multiplex PCR, the TCRdb table keeps only in-frame clones and is missing some. Of around 2,500 clones listed, approximately 82% were seen once; the top ten hold roughly 5.7%. The sample belongs to a study of T cells and copy number aberrations in small-cell lung cancer. All donors had upfront surgery without preoperative chemotherapy, radiotherapy or any immunotherapy. Trimming cost V 1 base and J 3 bases, with 10 bases left between them. The CDR3 totals 14 residues. The germline V gene encodes CDR1 GTSNPN and CDR2 SVGIG (reference sequence).

The J gene is TRBJ1-5, the V gene TRBV30; D not resolved. Sequenced input: normal tissue next to the tumor. The sequence was obtained from a woman aged 45-59 years with small cell lung cancer. This CDR3 reads CAWSAFYDNQPQHF. The DNA of the CDR3 is TGTGCCTGGAGTGCGTTCTATGACAATCAGCCCCAGCATTTT.